This passage covers 11 T cell receptor beta chains from one sample sequenced in a study of T cell repertoires in aging, cancer and after chemotherapy. Peripheral blood genomic DNA, not sorted cells or RNA, was the template. TRB rearrangements spanning V, D and J were amplified using mixed TRB-A/B primers. TCRdb independently ran MiXCR on the multiplex PCR reads; one entry per CDR3 protein. The table lists some 6,700 distinct CDR3 sequences, 35% of them singletons. Sequenced: blood. The receptor source for this set is a human donor in good health.

This clonotype was seen a single time. V usage is TRBV7-6 and J usage is TRBJ2-7, with a possible D match to TRBD2 (5 bases). With 1 base removed from V and 0 bases from J, the gap between germline ends came to 13 bases. The CDR3 has 16 amino acids. Germline values: CDR1 SGHVS, CDR2 FNYEAQ. The CDR3 nucleotides read TGTGCCAGCAGCTTAGGTCCTAGCCTCTTCTCCTACGAGCAGTACTTC. This encodes CASSLGPSLFSYEQYF.

This rearrangement joins TRBV7-6 to TRBJ1-6; 10 bases line up with TRBD1. The CDR3 is 16 amino acids. V shed 5 bases and J 5 bases; nucleotides not matched to a gene: 6. Germline V gives CDR1 SGHVS, CDR2 FNYEAQ. CDR3 in amino acids: CASSPGQGENNSPLHF. DNA for the CDR3: TGTGCCAGCAGCCCAGGACAGGGGGAGAATAATTCACCCCTCCACTTT.

The chain carries TRBV12-3 or TRBV12-4 and TRBJ2-1; the D is unclear. CDR3 length: 14 residues. With 4 bases removed from V and 4 bases from J, the gap between germline ends came to 11 bases. CDR3 in amino acids: CASSSLDGYNEQFF. CDR3 DNA: TGTGCCAGCAGTTCCTTAGACGGATACAATGAGCAGTTCTTC.

The chain recombines TRBV18 with TRBJ2-5; D gene uncertain. The germline V gene has CDR1 KGHSH and CDR2 LQKENI. This CDR3 has 11 residues. V lost 6 bases and J 2 bases, leaving 4 bases between the germline ends. CDR3 sequence (DNA): TGTGCCAGCTCCGCACAAGAGACCCAGTACTTC. Residues: CASSAQETQYF. The variable domain in full, with the rest retrieved from reference TRBV18 and TRBJ2-5, is NAGVMQNPRHLVRRRGQEARLRCSPMKGHSHVYWYRQLPEEGLKFMVYLQKENIIDESGMPKERFSAEFPKEGPSILRIQQVVRGDSAAYFCASSAQETQYFGPGTRLLVL.

In its sample, this clonotype ranks as medium-sized (0.01 to 0.1%). V and J are TRBV12-3 or TRBV12-4 and TRBJ2-2; D unresolved. V lost 3 bases to trimming and J lost 0 bases, with 5 bases between them. This CDR3 region has 14 residues. Here the CDR3 DNA reads TGTGCCAGCAGTTTGTACACGAACACCGGGGAGCTGTTTTTT. Its translation is CASSLYTNTGELFF.

The rearrangement joins TRBV15 to TRBJ2-2; 11 bases are shared with TRBD2. Unmatched junction bases numbered 10, after V lost 4 bases and J lost 0 bases. Germline V gene lookup returns CDR1 LNHNV and CDR2 YYDKDF (reference sequence). The CDR3 has 19 amino acids. CDR3 DNA sequence: TGTGCCACCAGCATTAGCGGGGGGGGTCCGGTCGCGAACACCGGGGAGCTGTTTTTT. This encodes CATSISGGGPVANTGELFF.

This rearrangement joins TRBV6-1 to TRBJ1-4; D may be TRBD1 (6 bases). CDR1 and CDR2 (germline): MNHNS, SASEGT. This CDR3 region has 13 residues. V was shortened by 3 bases and J by 7 bases, with 9 bases between the two germline ends. This CDR3 is CASSDFRGEKLFF. In DNA form, the CDR3 reads TGTGCCAGCAGTGATTTCAGGGGTGAAAAACTGTTTTTT.

A few counts support this clonotype. The V and J genes are TRBV10-3 and TRBJ1-3; possible D gene TRBD1, 5 bases. CDR1 ENHRY and CDR2 SYGVKD come from the germline V gene. Trimming shortened V by 6 bases and J by 8 bases, and 20 bases separated the two germline ends. The CDR3 covers 15 residues. CDR3 coding DNA: TGTGCCATCAGAGACCAAGGGGCCCCGGGGGACACCATATATTTT. Protein product: CAIRDQGAPGDTIYF.

The table lists this clonotype with a count of one. The chain links TRBV6-5 to TRBJ2-4; TRBD1 matches at 12 bases. The germline V gene encodes CDR1 MNHEY and CDR2 SVGAGI. This CDR3 region has 15 residues. V trimming: 5 bases; J trimming: 9 bases; junction bases outside the gene matches: 8. CDR3 loop: CASSTRGTGGGIQYF. CDR3 nucleotides: TGTGCCAGCAGTACCCGAGGGACAGGGGGCGGCATTCAGTACTTC.

The chain couples TRBV5-6 to TRBJ1-2; 9 nucleotides align to TRBD1. The CDR3 loop spans 17 amino acids. The germline V gene encodes CDR1 SGHDT and CDR2 YYEEEE. V lost 1 base and J lost 3; bases outside the gene matches: 10. CDR3 sequence: CASSLMGQGQIYYGYTF. The CDR3 region has the DNA TGTGCCAGCAGCTTGATGGGACAGGGCCAAATTTACTATGGCTACACCTTC.

This clonotype was seen more than once but under ten times. This rearrangement joins TRBV15 to TRBJ1-1, with D unresolved. Between the trimmed V and J ends, which lost 5 bases and 4 bases, there was a span of 8 bases. The germline V gene encodes CDR1 LNHNV and CDR2 YYDKDF (reference sequence). The CDR3 totals 12 residues. The CDR3: CATSVDTTEAFF. The DNA of the CDR3 is TGTGCCACCAGCGTGGATACCACTGAAGCTTTCTTT.